These 16 T cell receptor beta chains came from one sample sequenced in a study of T cells in localized non-small cell lung cancer. Here immunoSEQ multiplex PCR was the method, and the copy in TCRdb shows in-frame clones only, minus some. The sample lists 70,000 to 80,000 clones; roughly 91% were seen once. This sample comprised peripheral blood, obtained before any cancer treatment. These receptors all stem from a woman aged 35 to 70 with stage I squamous cell lung carcinoma.

This clone was detected a few times. The chain links TRBV25-1 to TRBJ2-1; a possible D gene is TRBD2 (5 bases). V gave up 1 base and J gave up 0 bases, with 10 bases separating them. Per germline, CDR1 MGHDK and CDR2 SYGVNS. This CDR3 is 16 amino acids long. CDR3 amino acids: CASSESDGVSYNEQFF. Here the CDR3 DNA reads TGTGCCAGCAGTGAATCGGACGGGGTCTCCTACAATGAGCAGTTCTTC.

This chain links TRBV10-3 with TRBJ1-1; D is undetermined. Trimming pared 0 bases from V and 1 base from J, leaving 6 bases between. Germline CDR1 ENHRY, CDR2 SYGVKD. The CDR3 extends over 14 amino acids. DNA of the CDR3: TGTGCCATCAGTGAGTCGGGAAGGAACACTGAAGCTTTCTTT. It yields the protein CAISESGRNTEAFF.

The chain is built from TRBV28 and TRBJ1-6; TRBD1 matches at 9 bases. V was pared by 4 bases and J by 8 bases, with 3 bases of the junction left unmatched. The CDR3 length is 14 residues. In germline, CDR1 is MDHEN, CDR2 SYDVKM. The CDR3 spells CASSSGQGYSPLHF. CDR3 nucleotide sequence: TGTGCCAGCAGTTCTGGACAGGGGTATTCACCCCTCCACTTT.

The chain has TRBV9 and TRBJ2-5; D not certain. Germline CDR1 is SGDLS and CDR2 is YYNGEE. V was trimmed by 0 bases and J by 0 bases, leaving 9 bases between them. The CDR3 extends over 15 amino acids. The CDR3 region is CASSVEAAYQETQYF. The CDR3 DNA sequence: TGTGCCAGCAGCGTAGAGGCAGCGTACCAAGAGACCCAGTACTTC.

The V call is TRBV6-1, the J call TRBJ1-2, with D tentatively TRBD1 (5 bases). Germline loops: CDR1 MNHNS, CDR2 SASEGT. Trimming left V 10 bases short and J 4 bases short, with 22 bases between. The CDR3 is 15 residues long. CDR3 sequence (DNA): TGTGCCACTACCGCGGGGCCATCCCTTGGCTATGGCTACACCTTC. As protein: CATTAGPSLGYGYTF.

The V and J genes are TRBV18 and TRBJ1-1; D gene ambiguous. CDR1 KGHSH and CDR2 LQKENI come from the germline V gene. The V and J ends lost 2 bases and 2 bases respectively, with 6 bases between them. The CDR3 is made up of 13 amino acids. In DNA form, the CDR3 reads TGTGCCAGCTCACCAAACTCAAACACTGAAGCTTTCTTT. Encoded protein: CASSPNSNTEAFF.

This chain joins TRBV6-5 and TRBJ1-6; D is undetermined. The length of the CDR3 is 14 residues. With 7 bases removed from V and 4 bases from J, the gap between germline ends came to 11 bases. CDR1 is MNHEY, CDR2 SVGAGI, per germline. The CDR3 loop reads CASTQENYNSPLHF. CDR3 bases: TGTGCCAGCACCCAGGAGAATTATAATTCACCCCTCCACTTT.

V is TRBV2 and J is TRBJ1-1; weak D call: TRBD1 (5 bases). The CDR3 is 14 amino acids. The germline CDR1 and CDR2 sequences are SNHLY and FYNNEI. V was trimmed by 7 bases and J by 1 base, leaving 13 bases between them. The CDR3 nucleotides read TGTGCCAGCATAGCAGGGCTGGGGAACACTGAAGCTTTCTTT. It translates to CASIAGLGNTEAFF.

This clone was seen only once. The chain combines TRBV11-1 with TRBJ1-2; possible D gene TRBD1, 6 bases. Germline V CDR1 and CDR2: SGHAT, FQDESV (reference sequence). The CDR3 is 14 amino acids. With 2 bases removed from V and 2 bases from J, the gap between germline ends came to 9 bases. CDR3 sequence: CASSLSGGNYGYTF. The CDR3 bases are TGTGCCAGCAGCTTATCGGGGGGCAACTATGGCTACACCTTC.

This chain links TRBV27 with TRBJ2-7, with 9 positions matching TRBD1. V gave up 7 bases and J gave up 1 base; unmatched junction bases: 5. This CDR3 has 14 amino acids. Per germline, CDR1 MNHEY and CDR2 SMNVEV (reference sequence). The CDR3 sequence is CASMRTGVSYEQYF. CDR3 nucleotides: TGTGCCAGCATGAGGACAGGGGTTTCCTACGAGCAGTACTTC.

The chain couples TRBV5-8 to TRBJ2-5; TRBD1 aligns across 10 bases. The CDR3 spans 14 residues. Trimming at V came to 4 bases and at J to 5 bases, leaving 5 bases not matched to a gene. Germline CDR1 is SGHTS and CDR2 is YDEGEE. The CDR3 DNA follows: TGTGCCAGCAGCAGGGGACAGGGGAGCGAGACCCAGTACTTC. Its translation: CASSRGQGSETQYF.

This chain joins TRBV5-1 and TRBJ1-4, with TRBD1 as a possible D gene (5 bases). The CDR3 covers 14 residues. The germline V gene encodes CDR1 SGHRS and CDR2 YFSETQ. V gave up 7 bases and J gave up 3 bases, with 13 bases separating them. CDR3 loop: CASGPGQANEKLFF. The CDR3 DNA sequence: TGCGCCAGCGGACCAGGGCAAGCTAATGAAAAACTGTTTTTT. Full variable domain (remainder filled in from reference TRBV5-1 and TRBJ1-4): KAGVTQTPRYLIKTRGQQVTLSCSPISGHRSVSWYQQTPGQGLQFLFEYFSETQRNKGNFPGRFSGRQFSNSRSEMNVSTLELGDSALYLCASGPGQANEKLFFGSGTQLSVL.

The chain joins TRBV6-5 to TRBJ1-4; D not certain. Between the trimmed V and J ends, which lost 5 bases and 4 bases, there was a span of 11 bases. The CDR3 totals 14 residues. Germline CDR1 and CDR2: MNHEY and SVGAGI. The CDR3 is CASSDAQFNEKLFF. The CDR3 DNA is TGTGCCAGCAGTGACGCACAGTTTAATGAAAAACTGTTTTTT.

V usage is TRBV5-8 and J usage is TRBJ1-4, with D uncertain. Deletions cut 2 bases from V and 5 bases from J, with 13 bases between. From germline, CDR1 is SGHTS and CDR2 YDEGEE. The CDR3 consists of 15 residues. The CDR3 sequence: CASSFAPRPNEKLFF. The DNA of the CDR3 is TGTGCCAGCAGCTTCGCCCCCAGACCCAATGAAAAACTGTTTTTT.

The rearrangement joins TRBV6-5 to TRBJ1-5, with D maybe TRBD1 (5 bases). V was pared by 0 bases and J by 5 bases, with 14 bases between. Germline CDR1 and CDR2: MNHEY and SVGAGI. The CDR3 has 16 amino acids. DNA of the CDR3: TGTGCCAGCAGTTACTCTTGGGGCAGGACCGATCAGCCCCAGCATTTT. This gives the protein CASSYSWGRTDQPQHF.

The chain uses TRBV4-1 and TRBJ2-1, with a possible D match to TRBD2 (6 bases). This CDR3 has 15 residues. V lost 4 bases, J lost 2 bases, and 12 bases lay in between. Germline V gene data show CDR1 as MGHRA and CDR2 as YSYEKL. The CDR3 coding sequence is TGCGCCAGCAGCCTAGGAGGGCTGGCCTACAATGAGCAGTTCTTC. It yields the protein CASSLGGLAYNEQFF.